This TCR beta chain was obtained from a study of shared clonotypes between healthy human individuals. Study overall: CD4 naive and CD4 memory each took three plates per donor, while CD8 naive took two and CD8 memory one.

TCRdb's table, derived via immunoSEQ multiplex PCR, lists solely in-frame clones and lacks some. The sample lists some 2,500,000 clones; approximately 90% were seen once. This clone came up once. V dropped 9 bases and J dropped 9 bases, with 6 bases sitting between them. Germline-derived CDR1 and CDR2 are MDHEN and SYDVKM. CDR3 size: 9 residues. This receptor was obtained from a man between 18 and 35 years old in good health. Some clones in this sample may be carry-over from other donors' samples. The J gene is TRBJ1-5, the V gene TRBV28; weak D call: TRBD1 (5 bases). Sequenced material: naive CD4+ T cells from PBMCs. Noted subset: CD45RA+ positively selected. The CDR3 DNA follows: TGTGCCAGTGGGGGGCCCCAGCATTTT. This translates into CASGGPQHF.